A single sample is the source of the 22 T cell receptor beta chains below, sequenced in a study of multiple sclerosis patients with progressive multifocal leukoencephalopathy. Specified time point: time of PML onset. Here immunoSEQ multiplex PCR was the method, and the copy in TCRdb shows in-frame clones only, minus some. The sample has 25,000 to 35,000 clones; roughly 86% are singletons. Specimen: PBMCs, collected from a patient treated with natalizumab. The receptors here all came from a woman aged 40 to 55 with progressive multifocal leukoencephalopathy.

J is TRBJ2-7 and V is TRBV7-2, with TRBD2 matching over 9 bases. Trimming took 1 base from V and 8 from J; bases not matched to a gene: 6. The length of the CDR3 is 14 residues. Germline V lookup: CDR1 SGHTA, CDR2 FQGNSA. Here the CDR3 reads CASSLEGREGKQYF. DNA of the CDR3: TGTGCCAGCAGCTTAGAAGGGCGGGAGGGAAAGCAGTACTTC.

This clone was detected only once. This chain connects TRBV9 to TRBJ1-6; D is uncertain. CDR1 SGDLS and CDR2 YYNGEE come from the germline V gene. This CDR3 spans 15 amino acids. V was shortened by 4 bases and J by 0 bases, with 8 bases between the two germline ends. The CDR3 DNA is TGTGCCAGCAGCCAGGCAAGCTCCTATAATTCACCCCTCCACTTT. Its protein is CASSQASSYNSPLHF.

The chain couples TRBV6-5 to TRBJ2-7; the D gene is possibly TRBD2 (6 bases). V lost 6 bases, J lost 4 bases, and 13 bases lay in between. The germline V gene encodes CDR1 MNHEY and CDR2 SVGAGI. This CDR3 comprises 13 residues. As DNA, the CDR3 is TGTGCCAGCAGCGGGGGACCATTGTACGAGCAGTACTTC. Its translation: CASSGGPLYEQYF.

The chain uses TRBV28 and TRBJ1-1; no firm D call. There are 12 residues in the CDR3. Trimming took off 7 bases at V and 1 base at J, with 7 bases between the two ends. Germline V lookup: CDR1 MDHEN, CDR2 SYDVKM. The CDR3 is CASTSRNTEAFF. The CDR3 DNA is TGTGCCAGCACCAGCAGGAACACTGAAGCTTTCTTT.

This chain connects TRBV4-1 to TRBJ2-4; D gene uncertain. The CDR3 is made up of 14 amino acids. Germline CDR1 and CDR2: MGHRA and YSYEKL. Trimming left V 3 bases short and J 1 base short, with 7 bases between. CDR3 DNA sequence: TGCGCCAGCAGCCAGTCGGCGGCCAAAAACATTCAGTACTTC. As protein: CASSQSAAKNIQYF.

This clone was recorded a few times. This chain joins TRBV7-9 and TRBJ2-7; possible D gene TRBD1, 5 bases. The CDR3 is 13 residues long. Germline V gives CDR1 SEHNR, CDR2 FQNEAQ (reference sequence). Trimming took 5 bases from V and 5 from J, leaving 13 bases between them. The DNA for the CDR3 is TGTGCCAGCAGCGACGTACAAGGGGACGAGCAGTACTTC. Its translation: CASSDVQGDEQYF.

The J gene is TRBJ1-1, the V gene TRBV6-5; perhaps TRBD1 as D (5 bases). CDR3 length: 14 residues. The germline V gene encodes CDR1 MNHEY and CDR2 SVGAGI. Trimming stripped 6 bases from V and 0 bases from J, with 11 bases between. CDR3 loop: CASRTVTVNTEAFF. CDR3 bases: TGTGCCAGCAGGACCGTGACAGTGAACACTGAAGCTTTCTTT.

Here the CDR3 DNA reads TGTGCCAGCAGCCAAGTGGGGACTAGCGGACGCTACGAGCAGTACTTC. Translated: CASSQVGTSGRYEQYF. This rearrangement joins TRBV14 to TRBJ2-7; 11 nucleotides line up with TRBD2. The CDR3 loop spans 16 amino acids. Germline CDR1 is SGHDN and CDR2 is FVKESK. Trimming took 1 base from V and 3 from J; bases not matched to a gene: 5.

This clone was recorded a few times. The genes are TRBV11-2 and TRBJ2-1, with a weak D call TRBD2 (6 bases). Germline CDR1 SGHAT, CDR2 FQNNGV. The CDR3 consists of 16 residues. Trimming cost V 1 base and J 5 bases, with 15 bases left between them. CDR3 region: CASSLVLAEWDNEQFF. CDR3 nucleotides: TGTGCCAGCAGCTTAGTTTTAGCGGAGTGGGACAATGAGCAGTTCTTC.

This chain uses TRBV7-2 with TRBJ2-4, with 8 bases lining up with TRBD2. The CDR3 covers 18 residues. Germline assignment: CDR1 SGHTA and CDR2 FQGNSA. Trimming removed 2 bases from V and 2 bases from J; junction bases left unmatched: 11. Written as DNA, the CDR3 is TGTGCCAGCAGCTTACAAGGCCTACTAGCGGAGACCAAAAACATTCAGTACTTC. It encodes CASSLQGLLAETKNIQYF.

This chain connects TRBV19 to TRBJ2-7; TRBD1 aligns across 7 bases. This CDR3 has 17 amino acids. Germline V gene sequence: CDR1 LNHDA, CDR2 SQIVND (reference sequence). With 4 bases clipped from V and 3 bases from J, the junction kept 15 bases outside the gene matches. The CDR3 nucleotides are TGTGCCAGTAGTAGAGGACAGGTTAAGTCTCCTTTCTACGAGCAGTACTTC. Protein sequence: CASSRGQVKSPFYEQYF. The full variable domain, with the rest looked up from reference TRBV19 and TRBJ2-7, is DGGITQSPKYLFRKEGQNVTLSCEQNLNHDAMYWYRQDPGQGLRLIYYSQIVNDFQKGDIAEGYSVSREKKESFPLTVTSAQKNPTAFYLCASSRGQVKSPFYEQYFGPGTRLTVT.

The sample holds a few counts of this clone. This sequence joins TRBV11-2 and TRBJ2-7; 10 bases line up with TRBD1. This CDR3 is 14 amino acids long. Germline V gene lookup returns CDR1 SGHAT and CDR2 FQNNGV. V lost 5 bases, J lost 6 bases, and 7 bases stayed unmatched. CDR3 nucleotide sequence: TGTGCCAGCAGCGCCCGACAGGGGGCGGGCGAGCAGTACTTC. This codes for CASSARQGAGEQYF.

This clone has more than one count but fewer than ten. This same CDR3 is encoded by further DNA sequences in the sample. The V gene is TRBV7-2, the J gene TRBJ1-1; D gene ambiguous. Germline assignment: CDR1 SGHTA and CDR2 FQGNSA. Trimming cost V 1 base and J 1 base, with 4 bases left between them. This CDR3 is 13 amino acids long. CDR3 region: CASSLGENTEAFF. DNA of the CDR3: TGTGCCAGCAGCTTAGGGGAGAACACTGAAGCTTTCTTT. The full variable domain, its missing parts supplied by reference TRBV7-2 and TRBJ1-1, is GAGVSQSPSNKVTEKGKDVELRCDPISGHTALYWYRQSLGQGLEFLIYFQGNSAPDKSGLPSDRFSAERTGGSVSTLTIQRTQQEDSAVYLCASSLGENTEAFFGQGTRLTVV.

V is TRBV19 and J is TRBJ1-2, with D unresolved. This CDR3 has 11 residues. V gave up 6 bases and J gave up 7 bases, with 9 bases separating them. Germline V gene sequence: CDR1 LNHDA, CDR2 SQIVND (reference sequence). The CDR3 region is CASRAGVGYTF. The CDR3 DNA reads as TGTGCCAGTAGGGCCGGGGTTGGCTACACCTTC.

In nucleotides, the CDR3 is TGCGCCAGCAGCCAAGAGCCGGGGAGCTCTGGGGCCAACGTCCTGACTTTC. Residues: CASSQEPGSSGANVLTF. The chain uses TRBV4-3 and TRBJ2-6; perhaps TRBD2 as D (5 bases). There are 17 residues in the CDR3. Germline V gives CDR1 LGHNA, CDR2 YSLEER. The V end was cut by 0 bases, the J end by 0 bases, with 9 bases between.

This clone is categorized as hyperexpanded. The rearrangement links TRBV4-1 to TRBJ2-1; D not resolved. CDR3 length equals 16 residues. Trimming left V 0 bases short and J 0 bases short, with 9 bases between. Germline CDR1 is MGHRA and CDR2 is YSYEKL. The CDR3 here is CASSQEAQSSYNEQFF. The DNA for the CDR3 is TGCGCCAGCAGCCAAGAGGCCCAAAGCTCCTACAATGAGCAGTTCTTC.

This clone was seen just once. This chain connects TRBV18 to TRBJ2-3; D call uncertain. The CDR3 has 13 residues. Germline lookup yields CDR1 KGHSH and CDR2 LQKENI. Trimming shortened V by 3 bases and J by 2 bases, and 6 bases separated the two germline ends. The CDR3 spells CASSPSTTDTQYF. CDR3 DNA: TGTGCCAGCTCACCTTCGACCACAGATACGCAGTATTTT.

The J gene is TRBJ2-1, the V gene TRBV4-3; D perhaps matches TRBD1 (6 bases). Germline-derived CDR1 and CDR2 are LGHNA and YSLEER. This CDR3 has 15 amino acids. V was trimmed by 3 bases and J by 8 bases, leaving 17 bases between them. CDR3 coding DNA: TGCGCCAGCAGCCAGGATTGGACAGCTCCGCATGAGCAGTTCTTC. This sequence encodes CASSQDWTAPHEQFF.

The V gene is TRBV18, the J gene TRBJ2-1; 8 bases are a match to TRBD2. The CDR3 loop spans 16 amino acids. Germline CDR1 and CDR2: KGHSH and LQKENI. V lost 5 bases to trimming and J lost 1 base; unmatched junction nucleotides: 7. The CDR3 DNA reads as TGTGCCAGCTCATCTCGAGCGGGAGTTTCCTACAATGAGCAGTTCTTC. It codes for CASSSRAGVSYNEQFF. Full variable domain (outside the CDR3, taken from reference TRBV18 and TRBJ2-1): NAGVMQNPRHLVRRRGQEARLRCSPMKGHSHVYWYRQLPEEGLKFMVYLQKENIIDESGMPKERFSAEFPKEGPSILRIQQVVRGDSAAYFCASSSRAGVSYNEQFFGPGTRLTVL.

The chain links TRBV4-1 to TRBJ2-1; 14 nucleotides agree with TRBD2. With 1 base clipped from V and 3 bases from J, the junction kept 11 bases outside the gene matches. The CDR3 is made up of 20 amino acids. CDR1 MGHRA and CDR2 YSYEKL come from the germline V gene. CDR3 in DNA: TGCGCCAGCAGCCAAGGTTCGGGAAGGACTAGCGGGGGGTACTACAATGAGCAGTTCTTC. Protein sequence: CASSQGSGRTSGGYYNEQFF.

The rearrangement links TRBV28 to TRBJ2-5; 11 bases fit TRBD2. The germline V gene has CDR1 MDHEN and CDR2 SYDVKM. The CDR3 spans 17 residues. Trimming at V came to 6 bases and at J to 4 bases, leaving 13 bases not matched to a gene. The CDR3 sequence: CASRKSTSGNRRETQYF. CDR3 nucleotides: TGTGCCAGCAGGAAATCGACTAGCGGGAACCGACGAGAGACCCAGTACTTC. Combining the CDR3 with reference TRBV28 and TRBJ2-5 gives the whole variable domain DVKVTQSSRYLVKRTGEKVFLECVQDMDHENMFWYRQDPGLGLRLIYFSYDVKMKEKGDIPEGYSVSREKKERFSLILESASTNQTSMYLCASRKSTSGNRRETQYFGPGTRLLVL.

This sequence joins TRBV7-2 and TRBJ1-3, with D possibly TRBD1 on 5 matching bases. The CDR3 has 13 residues. The V end was cut by 1 base, the J end by 9 bases, with 10 bases between. Germline CDR1 reads SGHTA; CDR2 reads FQGNSA. The CDR3 nucleotides read TGTGCCAGCAGCTTAGAGGGGACTACCACCATATATTTT. It encodes CASSLEGTTTIYF.